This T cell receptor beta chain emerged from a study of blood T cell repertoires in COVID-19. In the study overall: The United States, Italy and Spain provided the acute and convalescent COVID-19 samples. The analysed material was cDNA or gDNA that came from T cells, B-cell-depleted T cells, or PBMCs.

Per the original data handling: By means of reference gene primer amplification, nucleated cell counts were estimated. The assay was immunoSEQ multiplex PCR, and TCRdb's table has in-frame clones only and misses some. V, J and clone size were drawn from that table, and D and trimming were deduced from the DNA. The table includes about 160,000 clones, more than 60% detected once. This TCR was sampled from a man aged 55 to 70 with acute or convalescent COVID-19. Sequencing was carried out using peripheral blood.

The DNA for the CDR3 is TGTGCCAGCAGTGAGGGGTTGGGACAGTCCTATGGCTACACCTTC. The encoded protein is CASSEGLGQSYGYTF. The chain links TRBV2 to TRBJ1-2; 7 bases align to TRBD1. Germline lookup yields CDR1 SNHLY and CDR2 FYNNEI. The CDR3 contains 15 residues. V lost 3 bases, J lost 4 bases, and 8 bases stayed unmatched.